These 25 T cell receptor beta chains were all obtained from the same sample, sequenced in a study of cytomegalovirus exposure and HLA in healthy donors. With 60 Vbeta and 13 Jbeta primers, the PCR was carried out. Data came from immunoSEQ multiplex PCR; TCRdb stores just in-frame clones and leaves some out. The sample lists about 130,000 clones, approximately 79% occurring once. What was sequenced was PBMCs. These receptors were taken from a man aged 18 to 29 in good health and CMV-seropositive.

This chain uses TRBV5-1 with TRBJ2-7; the match to TRBD1 covers 7 bases. The trim removed 0 bases at V and 3 bases at J, leaving 3 bases unmatched. In germline, CDR1 is SGHRS, CDR2 YFSETQ. This CDR3 comprises 14 residues. CDR3 amino acids: CASSLGQGYYEQYF. In DNA, the CDR3 is TGCGCCAGCAGCTTGGGACAGGGATACTACGAGCAGTACTTC. The full variable domain, completed using reference TRBV5-1 and TRBJ2-7, is KAGVTQTPRYLIKTRGQQVTLSCSPISGHRSVSWYQQTPGQGLQFLFEYFSETQRNKGNFPGRFSGRQFSNSRSEMNVSTLELGDSALYLCASSLGQGYYEQYFGPGTRLTVT.

CDR3 nucleotides: TGTGCCAGCAGCTCCCGGGGTCCCGCCAAAAACATTCAGTACTTC. Protein sequence: CASSSRGPAKNIQYF. The chain uses TRBV7-2 and TRBJ2-4; possible D gene TRBD2, 5 bases. The ends were cut back, 4 bases at V and 1 base at J, with 11 bases in the middle. The CDR3 consists of 15 residues. Germline V gene lookup returns CDR1 SGHTA and CDR2 FQGNSA.

The chain employs TRBV4-3 and TRBJ1-2, with a possible D match to TRBD1 (5 bases). Trimming shortened V by 3 bases and J by 7 bases, and 15 bases separated the two germline ends. Germline loops: CDR1 LGHNA, CDR2 YSLEER. This CDR3 contains 14 residues. CDR3 bases: TGCGCCAGCAGCCACTCAGGGCTGGGGATTGGCTACACCTTC. Amino acid sequence: CASSHSGLGIGYTF.

The chain has TRBV4-2 and TRBJ2-5; tentative D call: TRBD1 (5 bases). The CDR3 is 14 amino acids. CDR1 LGHNA and CDR2 YNFKEQ come from the germline V gene. V shed 3 bases and J shed 4 bases, with 12 bases lying between them. The CDR3 loop reads CASSHPRAGETQYF. CDR3 nucleotides: TGTGCCAGCAGCCACCCCAGGGCCGGAGAGACCCAGTACTTC.

The chain joins TRBV6-5 to TRBJ1-2; D perhaps matches TRBD1 (5 bases). The CDR3 extends over 13 amino acids. Germline CDR1 and CDR2: MNHEY and SVGAGI. V lost 1 base and J 11 bases, leaving 14 bases between the germline ends. CDR3: CASSYYGGRAYTF. For the CDR3, the DNA is TGTGCCAGCAGTTACTACGGGGGTAGGGCATACACCTTC.

The gene calls are TRBV6-1 and TRBJ1-5, with D possibly being TRBD1 (6 bases). Trimming removed 5 bases at V and 6 bases at J, with 14 bases between. The CDR3 length is 14 residues. Per germline, CDR1 MNHNS and CDR2 SASEGT. The DNA of the CDR3 is TGTGCCAGCAGTTCAGGGGAGTTAGGTCAGCCCCAGCATTTT. Protein: CASSSGELGQPQHF.

This clone was detected a few times. This CDR3 is CASSPNYNEQYF. The DNA for the CDR3 is TGTGCCAGCAGCCCGAATTACAACGAGCAGTACTTC. This sequence joins TRBV5-4 and TRBJ2-7; no clear D. Germline CDR1 and CDR2: SGHNT and YYREEE (reference sequence). The CDR3 runs 12 residues. With 4 bases removed from V and 5 bases from J, the gap between germline ends came to 10 bases.

The chain links TRBV7-6 to TRBJ2-7; 7 bases align to TRBD1. CDR1 and CDR2 (germline): SGHVS, FNYEAQ. V trimming: 5 bases; J trimming: 0 bases; junction bases outside the gene matches: 10. The CDR3 contains 16 residues. The CDR3 reads CASSPRDGTASYEQYF. The DNA of the CDR3 is TGTGCCAGCAGCCCGAGAGACGGGACAGCCTCCTACGAGCAGTACTTC. Together with reference TRBV7-6 and TRBJ2-7, the CDR3 gives the full variable domain: GAGVSQSPRYKVTKRGQDVALRCDPISGHVSLYWYRQALGQGPEFLTYFNYEAQQDKSGLPNDRFSAERPEGSISTLTIQRTEQRDSAMYRCASSPRDGTASYEQYFGPGTRLTVT.

The chain combines TRBV7-2 with TRBJ1-2, with 8 positions matching TRBD1. V gave up 7 bases and J gave up 0 bases; unmatched junction bases: 7. CDR1 is SGHTA and CDR2 is FQGNSA in the germline V gene. The CDR3 is 15 residues long. The CDR3 sequence is CASTQDRAANYGYTF. The DNA for the CDR3 is TGTGCCAGCACCCAGGACAGGGCTGCTAACTATGGCTACACCTTC.

This clone was seen more than once but under ten times. J is TRBJ2-3 and V is TRBV28; 7 bases line up with TRBD1. The V gene's germline CDR1 is MDHEN and CDR2 SYDVKM. Germline trimming cut 5 bases from V and 1 base from J; bases unmatched to any gene: 9. The CDR3 contains 16 residues. The CDR3 spells CASSIRTGLRTDTQYF. The CDR3, as DNA: TGTGCCAGCAGTATCCGGACAGGTTTGCGCACAGATACGCAGTATTTT.

The chain employs TRBV4-1 and TRBJ2-7; tentative D call: TRBD2 (5 bases). The CDR3 sequence is 14 residues long. Between the trimmed V and J ends, which lost 4 bases and 0 bases, there was a span of 10 bases. Per the germline V gene, CDR1 is MGHRA and CDR2 is YSYEKL. The CDR3 nucleotides read TGCGCCAGCAGCCTAAGGACTGGCTCCTACGAGCAGTACTTC. Its protein is CASSLRTGSYEQYF.

The V call is TRBV29-1, the J call TRBJ2-1, with 8 bases aligning to TRBD2. Germline V gives CDR1 SQVTM, CDR2 ANQGSEA. Losses at the gene ends were 3 bases for V and 5 bases for J; bases not matched to a gene: 9. CDR3 length: 15 amino acids. The CDR3 DNA reads as TGCAGCGTTGAGTCCGGGGGGGCGTTCAACAATGAGCAGTTCTTC. This codes for CSVESGGAFNNEQFF.

This clone was observed once. V usage is TRBV15 and J usage is TRBJ1-1; a possible D gene is TRBD1 (6 bases). CDR3 length: 14 amino acids. CDR1 is LNHNV, CDR2 YYDKDF, per germline (reference sequence). Deletions cut 0 bases from V and 7 bases from J, with 12 bases between. The CDR3 region is CATSRDLEQGEAFF. CDR3 bases: TGTGCCACCAGCAGAGATTTGGAACAGGGTGAAGCTTTCTTT.

The chain carries TRBV6-5 and TRBJ1-1, with TRBD1 as a possible D gene (5 bases). Trimming took 4 bases from V and 1 from J, leaving 10 bases between them. CDR3 length: 14 amino acids. Germline CDR1 reads MNHEY; CDR2 reads SVGAGI. The CDR3 region is CASSSPGGNTEAFF. CDR3 DNA sequence: TGTGCCAGCAGTTCCCCCGGGGGGAACACTGAAGCTTTCTTT.

V and J are TRBV6-1 and TRBJ2-1; TRBD1 might be the D (6 bases). Germline V gene data show CDR1 as MNHNS and CDR2 as SASEGT. This CDR3 has 14 amino acids. Trimming took off 6 bases at V and 10 bases at J, with 19 bases between the two ends. For the CDR3, the DNA is TGTGCCAGCAGCACCGAATACAGGGCACCGGAGCAGTTCTTC. It codes for CASSTEYRAPEQFF.

CDR3 nucleotides: TGTGCCAGCAGTTCGTTGGGACGGACAGGGGCCGGCTACACCTTC. Protein sequence: CASSSLGRTGAGYTF. The genes are TRBV28 and TRBJ1-2, with 9 bases fitting TRBD1. The length of the CDR3 is 15 residues. The V gene's germline CDR1 is MDHEN and CDR2 SYDVKM. V dropped 4 bases and J dropped 8; count of bases not matched to a gene: 11.

The V gene is TRBV11-2, the J gene TRBJ1-4; weak D call: TRBD1 (6 bases). V was shortened by 0 bases and J by 5 bases, with 7 bases between the two germline ends. Germline CDR1 SGHAT, CDR2 FQNNGV. The CDR3 has 14 residues. The CDR3 loop is CASSLEQGNEKLFF. CDR3 DNA sequence: TGTGCCAGCAGCTTAGAGCAGGGGAATGAAAAACTGTTTTTT.

This clone occurred a few times. The genes are TRBV30 and TRBJ1-6; 8 bases are shared with TRBD1. The germline V gene encodes CDR1 GTSNPN and CDR2 SVGIG (reference sequence). V was clipped by 0 bases and J by 9 bases; unmatched bases: 4. The CDR3 is 14 residues long. CDR3 in amino acids: CAWSVAGGGSPLHF. The CDR3 bases are TGTGCCTGGAGTGTAGCAGGGGGCGGTTCACCCCTCCACTTT.

V and J are TRBV7-9 and TRBJ1-4; 9 bases are a match to TRBD1. The CDR3 is 15 residues long. Looked up from germline, CDR1 is SEHNR and CDR2 is FQNEAQ (reference sequence). V shed 6 bases and J 8 bases; nucleotides not matched to a gene: 10. CDR3 coding DNA: TGTGCCAGCAGACCTACAGGGGGCGGCCTGGAAAAACTGTTTTTT. Translation gives CASRPTGGGLEKLFF. Full variable domain (rest looked up from reference TRBV7-9 and TRBJ1-4): DTGVSQNPRHKITKRGQNVTFRCDPISEHNRLYWYRQTLGQGPEFLTYFQNEAQLEKSRLLSDRFSAERPKGSFSTLEIQRTEQGDSAMYLCASRPTGGGLEKLFFGSGTQLSVL.

The CDR3 spells CASSPGVVVTEAFF. CDR3 bases: TGTGCCAGCAGCCCCGGGGTGGTGGTCACTGAAGCTTTCTTT. The chain links TRBV9 to TRBJ1-1; D is ambiguous. Per germline, CDR1 SGDLS and CDR2 YYNGEE. Trimming took 4 bases from V and 4 from J, leaving 14 bases between them. The CDR3 length is 14 residues. Based on the CDR3 plus reference TRBV9 and TRBJ1-1, the full variable domain is DSGVTQTPKHLITATGQRVTLRCSPRSGDLSVYWYQQSLDQGLQFLIQYYNGEERAKGNILERFSAQQFPDLHSELNLSSLELGDSALYFCASSPGVVVTEAFFGQGTRLTVV.

The V call is TRBV29-1, the J call TRBJ2-7; 10 nucleotides align to TRBD2. Germline V gene lookup returns CDR1 SQVTM and CDR2 ANQGSEA. The CDR3 has 12 residues. The trim removed 7 bases at V and 5 bases at J, leaving 5 bases unmatched. CDR3 sequence: CSGASGSHEQYF. The CDR3, as DNA: TGCAGCGGTGCTAGCGGGAGCCACGAGCAGTACTTC.

The V call is TRBV5-8, the J call TRBJ2-4, with D possibly matching TRBD1 (6 bases). The CDR3 is 18 residues long. V lost 1 base, J lost 0 bases, and 17 bases lay in between. Germline-derived CDR1 and CDR2 are SGHTS and YDEGEE. The CDR3 region is CASSLRQGTVLAKNIQYF. The CDR3 nucleotides read TGTGCCAGCAGCTTGCGGCAGGGGACCGTCCTAGCCAAAAACATTCAGTACTTC.

V usage is TRBV21-1 and J usage is TRBJ2-7; the table's TRBD1 call for D was not verified on the DNA. TRBV21-1 is recorded as a pseudogene. This CDR3 is built from 15 residues. The CDR3 loop is CASMDPGTVNYEQYF. In nucleotides, the CDR3 is TGTGCCAGCATGGATCCCGGGACAGTAAACTACGAGCAGTACTTC.

The chain couples TRBV4-1 to TRBJ2-7; a weak D match, TRBD2 (6 bases). The length of the CDR3 is 14 residues. CDR1 MGHRA and CDR2 YSYEKL come from the germline V gene. V dropped 1 base and J dropped 3 bases, with 10 bases sitting between them. CDR3 protein: CASSQGGVRYEQYF. DNA of the CDR3: TGCGCCAGCAGCCAAGGCGGGGTGCGCTACGAGCAGTACTTC.

This clone was recorded only once. V usage is TRBV7-8 and J usage is TRBJ1-4, with 7 bases that match TRBD1. Germline V gives CDR1 SGHVS, CDR2 FQNEAQ. The junction had 6 bases not matched to a gene; V was cut back by 1 base and J by 10 bases. The CDR3 contains 14 residues. The CDR3 DNA is TGTGCCAGCAGCTTAGACAGGGGCGTTACAAAACTGTTTTTT. Translated: CASSLDRGVTKLFF.